The 22 T cell receptor beta chains presented below share a single source sample, sequenced in a study of cytomegalovirus exposure and HLA in healthy donors (dated by TCRdb to 2016 to 2017). The library was produced with the immunoSEQ multiplex PCR assay. The multiplex PCR relied on a mix of 60 forward primers for TCR Vbeta segments and 13 reverse primers for TCR Jbeta segments. TCRdb stores this immuneACCESS table with in-frame sequences only. Part of the clones is absent; in the studies checked, under half of the shortfall reflects unresolved V genes, and no reason is known for the rest. The sample table contains approximately 96,000 clones; only one count was recorded for around 72% of them. The ten largest clones capture about 1.8% of the sample. The sample consisted of PBMCs. These TCRs come from a male donor in good health and CMV-seronegative.

The DNA for the CDR3 is TGTGCCAGCAGTTTGCGGGGGGCAAAGACCCAGTACTTC. Translating gives CASSLRGAKTQYF. The chain couples TRBV28 to TRBJ2-5; 8 bases agree with TRBD2. Per germline, CDR1 MDHEN and CDR2 SYDVKM. With 3 bases clipped from V and 6 bases from J, the junction kept 3 bases outside the gene matches. The length of the CDR3 is 13 residues. The full variable domain, in which reference TRBV28 and TRBJ2-5 provide the parts outside the CDR3, is DVKVTQSSRYLVKRTGEKVFLECVQDMDHENMFWYRQDPGLGLRLIYFSYDVKMKEKGDIPEGYSVSREKKERFSLILESASTNQTSMYLCASSLRGAKTQYFGPGTRLLVL.

The sample holds a few counts of this clone. This rearrangement joins TRBV5-1 to TRBJ2-5, with no clear D. Per germline, CDR1 SGHRS and CDR2 YFSETQ. Between the trimmed V and J ends, which lost 6 bases and 2 bases, there was a span of 17 bases. This CDR3 comprises 15 residues. The CDR3 DNA reads TGCGCCAGCATCTATGGTAATACCCTTCAAGAGACCCAGTACTTC. Its protein is CASIYGNTLQETQYF.

This chain connects TRBV6-1 to TRBJ2-6, with D possibly TRBD2 on 5 matching bases. The CDR3 runs to 17 residues. The germline V gene encodes CDR1 MNHNS and CDR2 SASEGT. V shed 3 bases and J shed 3 bases, with 15 bases lying between them. The CDR3 here is CASSDRTPSFGANVLTF. The DNA for the CDR3 is TGTGCCAGCAGTGACAGGACTCCTAGCTTTGGGGCCAACGTCCTGACTTTC.

This chain connects TRBV6-5 to TRBJ1-2, with D uncertain. The V and J ends lost 5 bases and 5 bases respectively, with 9 bases between them. The V gene's germline CDR1 is MNHEY and CDR2 SVGAGI. The CDR3 covers 12 residues. CDR3 nucleotide sequence: TGTGCCAGCAGTGCTGAGAGATATGGCTACACCTTC. This sequence encodes CASSAERYGYTF.

With respect to this clone: The junction differs from germline at one of its ends, possibly a read error. The chain couples TRBV7-9 to TRBJ1-4; D is uncertain. This CDR3 has 11 residues. CDR1 SEHNR and CDR2 FQNEAQ come from the germline V gene (reference sequence). CDR3 sequence (DNA): TGTTCCAGCAGCCCAGGTGAAAAACTGTTTTTT. Protein product: CSSSPGEKLFF. Filled out from reference TRBV7-9 and TRBJ1-4, the complete variable domain reads DTGVSQNPRHKITKRGQNVTFRCDPISEHNRLYWYRQTLGQGPEFLTYFQNEAQLEKSRLLSDRFSAERPKGSFSTLEIQRTEQGDSAMYLCSSSPGEKLFFGSGTQLSVL.

The chain links TRBV4-2 to TRBJ1-4, with a tentative D call TRBD1 (5 bases). CDR1 and CDR2 (germline): LGHNA, YNFKEQ. There are 15 residues in the CDR3. With 0 bases removed from V and 14 bases from J, the gap between germline ends came to 19 bases. The CDR3 protein is CASSQERSGAGPLFF. CDR3 nucleotide sequence: TGTGCCAGCAGCCAAGAGCGATCCGGGGCGGGGCCCCTGTTTTTT.

This clone appeared once. This sequence joins TRBV27 and TRBJ2-1, with a possible D match to TRBD2 (6 bases). Germline loops: CDR1 MNHEY, CDR2 SMNVEV (reference sequence). The CDR3 sequence is 15 residues long. V was shortened by 3 bases and J by 3 bases, with 12 bases between the two germline ends. In DNA, the CDR3 is TGTGCCAGCAGTTTTTGGGGGGAGAGCTACAATGAGCAGTTCTTC. It encodes CASSFWGESYNEQFF.

The rearrangement joins TRBV9 to TRBJ2-1, with D possibly being TRBD2 (6 bases). V dropped 6 bases and J dropped 0 bases, with 19 bases sitting between them. The CDR3 is made up of 17 amino acids. Germline assignment: CDR1 SGDLS and CDR2 YYNGEE. CDR3 amino acids: CASTRGSGHGSYNEQFF. The CDR3 region has the DNA TGTGCCAGCACCCGAGGGAGCGGGCACGGCTCCTACAATGAGCAGTTCTTC.

This clone was seen only a few times. The genes are TRBV25-1 and TRBJ1-5, with D perhaps TRBD1 (6 bases). V was shortened by 7 bases and J by 0 bases, with 19 bases between the two germline ends. The germline CDR1 and CDR2 sequences are MGHDK and SYGVNS. The CDR3 length is 17 residues. The CDR3 sequence: CASTPVAGVDSNQPQHF. The CDR3 DNA reads TGTGCCAGCACCCCAGTGGCAGGGGTCGATAGCAATCAGCCCCAGCATTTT.

The chain carries TRBV5-8 and TRBJ1-1; a weak D match, TRBD1 (6 bases). This CDR3 contains 13 residues. V was shortened by 2 bases and J by 4 bases, with 9 bases between the two germline ends. CDR1 is SGHTS, CDR2 YDEGEE, per germline. The CDR3 protein is CASSFVGGTEAFF. The CDR3 nucleotides are TGTGCCAGCAGCTTCGTAGGGGGCACTGAAGCTTTCTTT.

J is TRBJ1-1 and V is TRBV4-1; 9 bases fit TRBD1. With V trimmed by 6 bases and J by 4 bases, 6 bases remained unmatched. The CDR3 has 14 amino acids. Germline CDR1 MGHRA, CDR2 YSYEKL. CDR3 coding DNA: TGCGCCAGCAGGGGGACAGGGAGGGGCACTGAAGCTTTCTTT. Translated, it gives CASRGTGRGTEAFF.

The V and J genes are TRBV28 and TRBJ2-3, with 10 positions matching TRBD2. Losses at the gene ends were 7 bases for V and 7 bases for J; bases not matched to a gene: 8. In germline, CDR1 is MDHEN, CDR2 SYDVKM. The CDR3 is made up of 14 amino acids. CDR3 bases: TGTGCCAGCAATCCTAGCGGGAGTGAGTATACGCAGTATTTT. This translates into CASNPSGSEYTQYF.

Remarks on this clone: Different DNA sequences within this sample yield the same CDR3. CDR3 in DNA: TGTGCCAGTAGTATGCTAGCGGGCGGAAGCACAGATACGCAGTATTTT. As protein: CASSMLAGGSTDTQYF. This chain links TRBV19 with TRBJ2-3; 8 bases match TRBD2. Germline CDR1 reads LNHDA; CDR2 reads SQIVND (reference sequence). This CDR3 spans 16 amino acids. After removal of 3 bases from V and 0 bases from J, the junction contained 5 bases not matched to a gene.

The chain joins TRBV19 to TRBJ2-2; perhaps TRBD2 as D (5 bases). Trimming removed 6 bases at V and 7 bases at J, with 21 bases between. The germline V gene encodes CDR1 LNHDA and CDR2 SQIVND (reference sequence). The CDR3 loop spans 16 amino acids. The CDR3 protein is CASSDPPRGLGGELFF. CDR3 bases: TGTGCCAGTAGCGACCCACCACGGGGTCTGGGCGGGGAGCTGTTTTTT. Supplemented by reference TRBV19 and TRBJ2-2, the full variable domain reads DGGITQSPKYLFRKEGQNVTLSCEQNLNHDAMYWYRQDPGQGLRLIYYSQIVNDFQKGDIAEGYSVSREKKESFPLTVTSAQKNPTAFYLCASSDPPRGLGGELFFGEGSRLTVL.

This sequence joins TRBV7-2 and TRBJ2-3, with 7 positions matching TRBD2. The CDR3 sequence is 15 residues long. Germline CDR1 and CDR2: SGHTA and FQGNSA. V shed 2 bases and J 3 bases; nucleotides not matched to a gene: 5. The CDR3 nucleotides read TGTGCCAGCAGCTTAACCGGGGGGAGAACAGATACGCAGTATTTT. Protein product: CASSLTGGRTDTQYF.

The rearrangement joins TRBV5-1 to TRBJ2-2; perhaps TRBD1 as D (6 bases). CDR1 SGHRS and CDR2 YFSETQ come from the germline V gene. V lost 4 bases, J lost 1 base, and 11 bases lay in between. CDR3 size: 15 residues. The CDR3 bases are TGCGCCAGCAGCGCAACGGGACAGAACACCGGGGAGCTGTTTTTT. It translates to CASSATGQNTGELFF.

This clone came up a few times. The chain links TRBV7-2 to TRBJ2-2, with D perhaps TRBD2 (5 bases). Germline values: CDR1 SGHTA, CDR2 FQGNSA. The CDR3 consists of 16 residues. V lost 1 base, J lost 1 base, and 10 bases lay in between. CDR3 DNA sequence: TGTGCCAGCAGCTTAGTCCCCAGCGGGAACACCGGGGAGCTGTTTTTT. Its translation: CASSLVPSGNTGELFF.

The chain uses TRBV5-1 and TRBJ2-2; 10 bases agree with TRBD1. This CDR3 contains 15 residues. Germline CDR1 and CDR2: SGHRS and YFSETQ. Germline trimming cut 2 bases from V and 4 bases from J; bases unmatched to any gene: 2. The CDR3 is CASSFGDRGTGELFF. Here the CDR3 DNA reads TGCGCCAGCAGCTTCGGGGACAGGGGCACCGGGGAGCTGTTTTTT.

The chain combines TRBV28 with TRBJ1-1; D may be TRBD1 (6 bases). The germline CDR1 and CDR2 sequences are MDHEN and SYDVKM. V lost 8 bases and J 0 bases, leaving 10 bases between the germline ends. The CDR3 is 13 residues long. The CDR3 DNA sequence: TGTGCCAGCCGCGGACAGTTGAACACTGAAGCTTTCTTT. Its translation: CASRGQLNTEAFF.

V and J are TRBV5-1 and TRBJ1-1; D unresolved. The CDR3 is made up of 13 amino acids. Germline V gives CDR1 SGHRS, CDR2 YFSETQ. Trimming pared 4 bases from V and 11 bases from J, leaving 18 bases between. The CDR3 loop reads CASSPGHRSVAFF. DNA of the CDR3: TGCGCCAGCAGCCCGGGTCACCGCTCGGTGGCTTTCTTT.

The gene calls are TRBV27 and TRBJ2-7; 11 bases align to TRBD2. From germline, CDR1 is MNHEY and CDR2 SMNVEV (reference sequence). V dropped 2 bases and J dropped 3; count of bases not matched to a gene: 12. CDR3 size: 18 residues. The CDR3 here is CASSLSGTSGFYGYEQYF. The CDR3 nucleotides are TGTGCCAGCAGTTTAAGTGGGACTAGCGGTTTTTACGGCTACGAGCAGTACTTC.

The CDR3 spells CATSSRQNSNQPQHF. The CDR3, as DNA: TGTGCCACCAGCAGTAGACAGAATAGCAATCAGCCCCAGCATTTT. V gene TRBV15 combines with J gene TRBJ1-5; possibly TRBD1 for D (5 bases). Trimming took off 3 bases at V and 0 bases at J, with 9 bases between the two ends. Germline CDR1 LNHNV, CDR2 YYDKDF (reference sequence). This CDR3 comprises 15 residues. The variable domain in full, completed from reference TRBV15 and TRBJ1-5, reads DAMVIQNPRYQVTQFGKPVTLSCSQTLNHNVMYWYQQKSSQAPKLLFHYYDKDFNNEADTPDNFQSRRPNTSFCFLDIRSPGLGDTAMYLCATSSRQNSNQPQHFGDGTRLSIL.